Below, 11 T cell receptor beta chains from the same sample are listed, as sequenced in a study of blood T cell repertoires in COVID-19. TCRdb keeps only in-frame clones here, not all; method: immunoSEQ multiplex PCR. The data show 150,000 to 200,000 clones, approximately 84% seen once. Material for sequencing was peripheral blood. These receptors were obtained from a woman older than 75 with acute or convalescent COVID-19.

This rearrangement joins TRBV5-1 to TRBJ1-3; perhaps TRBD1 as D (6 bases). Germline V gene sequence: CDR1 SGHRS, CDR2 YFSETQ. The CDR3 loop spans 15 amino acids. The germline V and J ends were trimmed by 4 bases and 0 bases, with 11 bases remaining between them. The CDR3 sequence: CASSIQGSSGNTIYF. CDR3 coding DNA: TGCGCCAGCAGCATCCAGGGGAGCTCTGGAAACACCATATATTTT.

This clone was found once. The chain couples TRBV5-1 to TRBJ2-7; 11 bases fit TRBD2. From germline, CDR1 is SGHRS and CDR2 YFSETQ. V was clipped by 6 bases and J by 4 bases; unmatched bases: 6. The CDR3 consists of 14 residues. CDR3 amino acids: CASTMASGRYEQYF. CDR3 bases: TGCGCCAGCACTATGGCTAGCGGGAGGTACGAGCAGTACTTC.

CDR3 sequence (DNA): TGTGCCACCAGCCCAGGGGGCAGGGAGAGTGAAAAACTGTTTTTT. As protein: CATSPGGRESEKLFF. V is TRBV15 and J is TRBJ1-4, with 8 bases lining up with TRBD1. The germline V gene encodes CDR1 LNHNV and CDR2 YYDKDF (reference sequence). This CDR3 is built from 15 residues. The V gene end was trimmed by 5 bases and the J gene end by 7 bases; junction bases not matched to a gene: 9.

The chain employs TRBV29-1 and TRBJ1-2, with TRBD1 matching over 7 bases. The CDR3 extends over 15 amino acids. Germline CDR1 reads SQVTM; CDR2 reads ANQGSEA. The J segment lost 6 bases and the V segment lost 3 bases, leaving 13 bases of the junction unmatched. The CDR3 coding sequence is TGCAGCGTTGAGGGGCAGGGGGTGGTAGTTAATGGCTACACCTTC. Translation gives CSVEGQGVVVNGYTF.

This clone has only one observation. V usage is TRBV5-4 and J usage is TRBJ2-1; maybe TRBD2 (6 bases). Between the trimmed V and J ends, which lost 4 bases and 2 bases, there was a span of 13 bases. This CDR3 region has 15 residues. Looked up from germline, CDR1 is SGHNT and CDR2 is YYREEE (reference sequence). Written as DNA, the CDR3 is TGTGCCAGCAGCCCCGGGAGAGTTACCTACAATGAGCAGTTCTTC. Residues: CASSPGRVTYNEQFF.

The rearrangement uses TRBV5-1 and TRBJ2-5; 14 nucleotides agree with TRBD2. Germline assignment: CDR1 SGHRS and CDR2 YFSETQ. The junction had 9 bases not matched to a gene; V was cut back by 4 bases and J by 1 base. CDR3 length: 18 amino acids. CDR3 protein: CASSPPGLAGAGQETQYF. CDR3 bases: TGCGCCAGCAGCCCTCCGGGACTAGCGGGAGCCGGCCAAGAGACCCAGTACTTC.

This clone appeared a few times. This chain uses TRBV2 with TRBJ1-3, with no clear D. This CDR3 has 15 amino acids. Germline CDR1 reads SNHLY; CDR2 reads FYNNEI. The V gene lost 2 bases and the J gene lost 1 base, with 9 bases spanning the gap. In nucleotides, the CDR3 is TGTGCCAGCAGTGAACGGCCGCGGTCTGGAAACACCATATATTTT. Its translation: CASSERPRSGNTIYF.

The rearrangement joins TRBV5-1 to TRBJ2-5; D is undetermined. CDR3 length: 13 residues. The germline V and J ends were trimmed by 1 base and 1 base, with 5 bases remaining between them. Germline lookup yields CDR1 SGHRS and CDR2 YFSETQ. CDR3 DNA: TGCGCCAGCAGCTTGCTCGGCCAAGAGACCCAGTACTTC. Its translation: CASSLLGQETQYF.

The chain carries TRBV10-2 and TRBJ2-7, with 7 nucleotides matching TRBD1. The CDR3 contains 17 residues. Germline V gives CDR1 WSHSY, CDR2 SAAADI. The V and J ends lost 2 bases and 0 bases, in that order; junction bases with no gene match: 10. The CDR3: CASSEQNLAGGSYEQYF. The DNA for the CDR3 is TGCGCCAGCAGTGAGCAAAATCTGGCAGGGGGCTCCTACGAGCAGTACTTC.

This clone has just a few counts. The V and J genes are TRBV4-1 and TRBJ2-3; no clear D gene. Trimming left V 1 base short and J 6 bases short, with 17 bases between. CDR3 length: 16 amino acids. Germline V gene data show CDR1 as MGHRA and CDR2 as YSYEKL. CDR3 sequence (DNA): TGCGCCAGCAGCCAAGCTCTAGTTGGCCTCCTGGATACGCAGTATTTT. Its translation is CASSQALVGLLDTQYF.

This clone came up once. The chain links TRBV29-1 to TRBJ2-7; the D gene is possibly TRBD2 (6 bases). Germline V gives CDR1 SQVTM, CDR2 ANQGSEA. The V and J ends lost 4 bases and 3 bases respectively, with 19 bases between them. The CDR3 runs to 15 residues. The CDR3 loop is CSVGKVQRGIYEQYF. The CDR3 bases are TGCAGCGTTGGGAAAGTACAGCGCGGGATCTACGAGCAGTACTTC.